This passage covers 24 T cell receptor beta chains from one sample sequenced in a study of spatial heterogeneity in lung cancer. The time point denotes: sample taken at primary tumor resection. Unsorted whole RNA from tumor, nontumor lung or frozen PBMC underwent sequencing. In TCRdb, the 5' RACE reads were re-called with MiXCR into one record per CDR3 protein. The sample consists of some 10,000 distinct CDR3 sequences, about a sixth of them appearing once. The sample consisted of PBMCs, taken at surgery. These receptor sequences come from a male donor with early-stage non-small cell lung cancer.

The chain carries TRBV5-1 and TRBJ1-2, with D possibly matching TRBD1 (5 bases). Trimming took 4 bases from V and 2 from J, leaving 12 bases between them. The germline V gene encodes CDR1 SGHRS and CDR2 YFSETQ. The CDR3 is 14 amino acids. In nucleotides, the CDR3 is TGCGCCAGCAGCCATAGAGGGGACAACTATGGCTACACCTTC. The encoded protein is CASSHRGDNYGYTF.

CDR3 nucleotide sequence: TGTGCCAGCAGCCCAGGGGAGAGAACAGGGAAAGAGACCCAGTACTTC. Amino acid sequence: CASSPGERTGKETQYF. The chain has TRBV11-2 and TRBJ2-5, with a tentative D call TRBD1 (6 bases). Germline V gene lookup returns CDR1 SGHAT and CDR2 FQNNGV. With 5 bases removed from V and 3 bases from J, the gap between germline ends came to 19 bases. This CDR3 comprises 16 residues.

The chain joins TRBV7-3 to TRBJ1-4; possibly TRBD1 for D (5 bases). Germline V gene data show CDR1 as SGHTA and CDR2 as FQGTGA. This CDR3 has 13 residues. The V and J ends lost 5 bases and 7 bases respectively, with 11 bases between them. The CDR3 sequence: CASSVRRGEKLFF. The CDR3 DNA follows: TGTGCCAGCAGCGTAAGAAGGGGTGAAAAACTGTTTTTT.

CDR3 amino acids: CASSYSVGGIRETQYF. The CDR3 nucleotides are TGTGCCAGCAGTTACTCGGTCGGGGGGATTCGTGAGACCCAGTACTTC. The V call is TRBV6-2 or TRBV6-3, the J call TRBJ2-5; TRBD2 matches 7 bases. This CDR3 spans 16 amino acids. The germline V gene encodes CDR1 MNHEY and CDR2 SVGEGT. With 0 bases clipped from V and 5 bases from J, the junction kept 9 bases outside the gene matches.

The V and J genes are TRBV7-8 and TRBJ1-1, with 8 positions matching TRBD1. This CDR3 is 16 amino acids long. Germline V gene data show CDR1 as SGHVS and CDR2 as FQNEAQ. Germline trimming cut 1 base from V and 8 bases from J; bases unmatched to any gene: 12. The CDR3 DNA follows: TGTGCCAGCAGCTTAGGAGGGAATTGGCAGGGGGCCGAAGCTTTCTTT. It encodes CASSLGGNWQGAEAFF.

This clonotype was detected a few times. The chain joins TRBV11-2 to TRBJ2-5; 13 nucleotides align to TRBD2. CDR1 SGHAT and CDR2 FQNNGV come from the germline V gene. After removal of 6 bases from V and 2 bases from J, the junction contained 3 bases not matched to a gene. The CDR3 loop spans 15 amino acids. The CDR3 bases are TGTGCCAGCAGTCCGGGACTAGCGGGACAAGAGACCCAGTACTTC. Amino acids: CASSPGLAGQETQYF.

The sample holds many counts of this clonotype. This chain links TRBV18 with TRBJ2-3; no firm D call. Trimming removed 4 bases from V and 4 bases from J, with 12 bases in between. Germline V gene lookup returns CDR1 KGHSH and CDR2 LQKENI. CDR3 length equals 14 residues. CDR3 residues: CASSLVVVADTQYF. The CDR3 nucleotides read TGTGCCAGCTCACTCGTAGTAGTTGCAGATACGCAGTATTTT.

This clonotype has more than one count but fewer than ten. The chain joins TRBV5-1 to TRBJ1-2; perhaps TRBD1 as D (5 bases). CDR1 is SGHRS, CDR2 YFSETQ, per germline. V gave up 4 bases and J gave up 2 bases, with 15 bases separating them. The CDR3 is 15 residues long. The CDR3 region is CASSPLVTANYGYTF. The CDR3 region has the DNA TGCGCCAGCAGCCCTCTCGTGACAGCAAACTATGGCTACACCTTC.

This chain uses TRBV29-1 with TRBJ2-3, with TRBD2 as a possible D gene (5 bases). The CDR3 spans 13 residues. Germline loops: CDR1 SQVTM, CDR2 ANQGSEA. Trimming stripped 4 bases from V and 2 bases from J, with 10 bases between. CDR3 sequence reads: CSVAGIYTDTQYF. The CDR3 nucleotides read TGCAGCGTTGCGGGGATCTACACAGATACGCAGTATTTT.

In this sample, this clonotype turned up many times. The chain uses TRBV28 and TRBJ2-7, with 11 positions matching TRBD1. The J segment lost 5 bases and the V segment lost 6 bases, leaving 9 bases of the junction unmatched. CDR3 length: 15 residues. Germline assignment: CDR1 MDHEN and CDR2 SYDVKM. The CDR3 nucleotides are TGTGCCAGCAGCTCACCGGGACAGGGGGTTAACGAGCAGTACTTC. Amino acid sequence: CASSSPGQGVNEQYF.

The gene calls are TRBV7-9 and TRBJ2-1; 11 nucleotides agree with TRBD2. Trimming cost V 1 base and J 8 bases; bases outside gene matches: 1. Germline CDR1 is SEHNR and CDR2 is FQNEAQ (reference sequence). This CDR3 contains 14 residues. The CDR3 bases are TGTGCCAGCAGCTTAGGGGGACTAGCGGATGAGCAGTTCTTC. Protein product: CASSLGGLADEQFF.

This clonotype was recorded at least ten times. CDR3 in DNA: TGTGCCAGCACCCCCCCTGAGAACCCCAAAGAGCCCCAGCATTTT. This codes for CASTPPENPKEPQHF. The V gene is TRBV28, the J gene TRBJ1-5; D ambiguous. Germline CDR1 reads MDHEN; CDR2 reads SYDVKM. The length of the CDR3 is 15 residues. Deletions cut 7 bases from V and 8 bases from J, with 21 bases between.

A few counts support this clonotype. The J gene is TRBJ1-1, the V gene TRBV30; possible D gene TRBD1, 5 bases. CDR1 GTSNPN and CDR2 SVGIG come from the germline V gene (reference sequence). V lost 7 bases to trimming and J lost 2 bases, with 17 bases between them. This CDR3 contains 14 residues. The CDR3 bases are TGTGCCTCCGACTGGAGGGGCCGCAACACTGAAGCTTTCTTT. This sequence encodes CASDWRGRNTEAFF.

This clonotype was detected ten times or more. This chain connects TRBV7-2 to TRBJ2-7; D may match TRBD1 or TRBD2 (5 bases each). This CDR3 has 13 residues. Germline lookup yields CDR1 SGHTA and CDR2 FQGNSA. The V and J ends lost 5 bases and 3 bases respectively, with 11 bases between them. DNA of the CDR3: TGTGCCAGCAGCATTGGGACCGACTACGAGCAGTACTTC. Protein: CASSIGTDYEQYF.

Many counts were recorded for this clonotype. This chain connects TRBV28 to TRBJ2-7, with 10 bases matching TRBD2. Unmatched junction bases numbered 6, after V lost 5 bases and J lost 2 bases. Germline assignment: CDR1 MDHEN and CDR2 SYDVKM. The length of the CDR3 is 15 residues. The CDR3 is CASSTRLAGAYEQYF. For the CDR3, the DNA is TGTGCCAGCAGTACCCGACTAGCGGGTGCCTACGAGCAGTACTTC.

To note about this clonotype: This may arise from a read error, as a much more abundant clone is one base away. This sequence joins TRBV28 and TRBJ2-2; 7 nucleotides line up with TRBD2. The CDR3 consists of 14 residues. CDR1 MDHEN and CDR2 SYDVKM come from the germline V gene. Written as DNA, the CDR3 is TGTGCCAGCAGTCCGCTAGCGGTGACCGGGGTGCTGTTTTTT. Protein sequence: CASSPLAVTGVLFF.

This clonotype is labeled as medium-sized. This chain joins TRBV6-6 and TRBJ1-6, with D uncertain. The CDR3 has 14 residues. The V end lost 6 bases, the J end lost 8 bases, and 14 bases lay between the germline ends. The germline gives CDR1 MNHNY, CDR2 SVGAGI (reference sequence). The DNA for the CDR3 is TGTGCCAGCAGCAACCGGGCCTCGGATTCACCCCTCCACTTT. Amino acids: CASSNRASDSPLHF.

The rearrangement links TRBV12-3 or TRBV12-4 to TRBJ1-5, with D possibly matching TRBD1 (5 bases). V was trimmed by 6 bases and J by 7 bases, leaving 10 bases between them. CDR3 length equals 12 residues. CDR3 coding DNA: TGTGCCAGCAGCTCGGGGCGGCAGCCCCAGCATTTT. This translates into CASSSGRQPQHF.

This clonotype was observed many times. V is TRBV6-2 or TRBV6-3 and J is TRBJ1-1, with TRBD1 identical over 12 bases. The germline CDR1 and CDR2 sequences are MNHEY and SVGEGT. This CDR3 has 19 residues. Trimming cost V 0 bases and J 0 bases; bases outside gene matches: 8. The CDR3 reads CASSYSPGQGAGMNTEAFF. CDR3 DNA sequence: TGTGCCAGCAGTTACTCGCCGGGACAGGGGGCCGGTATGAACACTGAAGCTTTCTTT.

V and J are TRBV20-1 and TRBJ1-5, with no clear D. Germline assignment: CDR1 DFQATT and CDR2 SNEGSKA (reference sequence). This CDR3 region has 16 residues. With 1 base removed from V and 0 bases from J, the gap between germline ends came to 13 bases. The CDR3 is CSARGGYGPSNQPQHF. The CDR3 coding sequence is TGCAGTGCTAGAGGAGGGTATGGTCCTAGCAATCAGCCCCAGCATTTT.

This clonotype was seen repeatedly, ten times or more. V usage is TRBV6-5 and J usage is TRBJ2-5; the match to TRBD1 covers 11 bases. Germline CDR1 is MNHEY and CDR2 is SVGAGI. The CDR3 extends over 16 amino acids. J was trimmed by 5 bases and V by 2 bases; bases with no gene match: 7. Here the CDR3 reads CASSYLGTGGMETQYF. DNA of the CDR3: TGTGCCAGCAGTTACCTCGGGACAGGGGGGATGGAGACCCAGTACTTC.

This clonotype has ten or more counts. The rearrangement links TRBV12-5 to TRBJ2-1; D is possibly TRBD1 or TRBD2 (5 bases each). CDR3 size: 15 residues. Between the trimmed V and J ends, which lost 6 bases and 0 bases, there was a span of 12 bases. Germline assignment: CDR1 LGHNT and CDR2 FRNRAP. Here the CDR3 DNA reads TGTGCTAGTGGACCGGGGCAGAGCTCCTACAATGAGCAGTTCTTC. Translation gives CASGPGQSSYNEQFF.

The chain employs TRBV7-9 and TRBJ2-2; 13 bases map to TRBD2. CDR1 and CDR2 from the germline V gene are SEHNR and FQNEAQ (reference sequence). CDR3 size: 17 residues. J lost 7 bases, V lost 5 bases, and 10 bases had no gene match. The CDR3, as DNA: TGTGCCAGCAGCCAGAGCGGACTAGCGGGAGTTGACGGGGAGCTGTTTTTT. Protein product: CASSQSGLAGVDGELFF.

Comment on this clonotype: This may be a read error, as it is one base from a much larger clone. V usage is TRBV3-1 and J usage is TRBJ2-3, with D unclear. The CDR3 length is 12 residues. Germline lookup yields CDR1 LGHDT and CDR2 YNNKEL (reference sequence). The CDR3 DNA follows: TGTGCCAGCAGCCACCCTAGGGATATGCAGTATTTT. It codes for CASSHPRDMQYF.